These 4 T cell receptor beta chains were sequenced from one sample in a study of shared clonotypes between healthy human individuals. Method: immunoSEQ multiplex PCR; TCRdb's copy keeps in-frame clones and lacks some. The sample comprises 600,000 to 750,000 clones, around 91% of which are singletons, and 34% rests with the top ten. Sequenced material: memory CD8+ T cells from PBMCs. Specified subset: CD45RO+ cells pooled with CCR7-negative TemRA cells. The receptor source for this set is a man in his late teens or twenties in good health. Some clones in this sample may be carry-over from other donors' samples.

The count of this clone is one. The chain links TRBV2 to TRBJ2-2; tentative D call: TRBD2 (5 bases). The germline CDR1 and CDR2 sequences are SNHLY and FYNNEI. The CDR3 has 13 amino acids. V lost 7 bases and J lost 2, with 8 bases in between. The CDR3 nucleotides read TGTGCCAGCATAGGGAGTAACACCGGGGAGCTGTTTTTT. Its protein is CASIGSNTGELFF.

DNA of the CDR3: TGCGCCAGCAGCCAGGAGCTAGCGGTTCTCCGCTCCTACAATGAGCAGTTCTTC. It specifies CASSQELAVLRSYNEQFF. The chain joins TRBV4-3 to TRBJ2-1; 7 nucleotides line up with TRBD2. Germline CDR1 is LGHNA and CDR2 is YSLEER. J lost 0 bases, V lost 3 bases, and 11 bases had no gene match. This CDR3 comprises 18 residues.

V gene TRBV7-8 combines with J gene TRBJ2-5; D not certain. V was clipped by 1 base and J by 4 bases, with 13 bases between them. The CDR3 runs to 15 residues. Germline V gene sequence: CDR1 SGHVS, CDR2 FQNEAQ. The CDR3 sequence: CASSLGSQRLETQYF. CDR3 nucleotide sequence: TGTGCCAGCAGCTTAGGGAGCCAACGGTTAGAGACCCAGTACTTC.

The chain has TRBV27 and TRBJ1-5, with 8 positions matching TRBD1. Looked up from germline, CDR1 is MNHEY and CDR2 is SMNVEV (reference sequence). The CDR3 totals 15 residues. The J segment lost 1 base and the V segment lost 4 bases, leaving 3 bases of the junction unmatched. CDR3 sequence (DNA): TGTGCCAGCAGTTGGACAGGGCCGAGCAATCAGCCCCAGCATTTT. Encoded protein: CASSWTGPSNQPQHF.